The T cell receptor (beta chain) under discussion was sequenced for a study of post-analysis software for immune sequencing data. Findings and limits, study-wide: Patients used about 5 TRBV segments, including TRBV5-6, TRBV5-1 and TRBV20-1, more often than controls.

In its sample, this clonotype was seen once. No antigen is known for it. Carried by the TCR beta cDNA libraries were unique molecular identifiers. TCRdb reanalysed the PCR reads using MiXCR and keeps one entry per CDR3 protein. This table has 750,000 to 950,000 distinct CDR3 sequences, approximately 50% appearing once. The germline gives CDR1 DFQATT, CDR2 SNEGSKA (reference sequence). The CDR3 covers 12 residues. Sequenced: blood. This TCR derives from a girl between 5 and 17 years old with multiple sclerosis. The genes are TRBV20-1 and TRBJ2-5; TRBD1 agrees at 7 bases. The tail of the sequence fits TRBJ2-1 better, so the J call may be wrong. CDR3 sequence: CSVDRVGETQFF. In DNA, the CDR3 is TGCAGTGTTGACAGGGTTGGAGAGACCCAGTTCTTC.